This T cell receptor (beta chain) derives from a study of human T cells and chemical hapten exposure (TCRdb year 2021). For the study in its entirety: For sensitization, 2% DPC in acetone was applied to a 2 cm by 2 cm area of upper inner arm skin. Throughout the study period of about 22 weeks, patients also received therapeutic DPC doses to the scalp every week. Patch testing was done on the upper back using Finn chambers containing 0.01% DPC, and results were scored after 6 days according to International Contact Dermatitis Research Group standards. Most of the patients in the cohort were female, and the cohort covered alopecia areata with under or over 50% scalp involvement, alopecia totalis and alopecia universalis. Libraries were pooled for sequencing, and per-sample TCR yields varied mainly because of small differences in library volumes within the pool. This study followed changes in the peripheral blood TCR repertoire in vivo during primary and secondary sensitization of alopecia patients to the hapten diphenylcyclopropenone (DPC). Blood was sampled from patients pre-sensitization (week 0) and at 2, 6 and about 24 weeks after DPC sensitization. About 27 alopecia patients gave blood for TCR sequencing at one to four time points (pre-sensitization, 2, 6 and 24 weeks). Here is what the overall study found, with its caveats: The number of TCRs above 1 in 1000 frequency did not change with DPC sensitization; there was no evidence of global repertoire structure alterations. The number of PT1 expanded TCRs positively correlated with patch test score, significant at thresholds 8, 16 and 32 but not 4. After repeated subsampling, the strength of the expansion versus patch-test correlation and the threshold at which it became significant changed. Expanded TCRs formed significantly more large CDR3 similarity clusters than pre-sensitization or healthy control sets, consistent with antigen-driven responses. All patients had alopecia, a presumed autoimmune disease, so their immune response might differ from that of healthy individuals.

Sample time point, as interpreted from the label and publication: patch test 1, 2 weeks after DPC sensitization. The treatment or condition tag for this specimen amounts to: therapeutic diphenylcyclopropenone sensitization with weekly scalp DPC. At every patch-test visit, the blood draw took place before the patch test was put on. Patients were eligible if aged 18 to 70, diagnosed with alopecia and judged suitable for DPC therapy, and pregnant patients were excluded. Total RNA was isolated from unfractionated whole blood collected in Tempus Blood RNA tubes. The library relied on RACE. Instrument on record: NextSeq 500. Library preparation attached unique molecular identifiers to individual cDNA molecules for quantitative, reproducible TCR counting. Each blood RNA sample was used to sequence both TCR alpha and TCR beta chains. In the original analysis: Samples had a median of roughly 99,000 TCRs, with a range from about 23,224 to 750,000. The Decombinator software suite was used to annotate V, J and CDR3 in the TCR reads. To make PS versus PT1 abundance plots, every sample was subsampled to the same number of TCRs (28,000). Expanded TCRs were defined as absent before sensitization and observed at least eight times at the 2-week time point. TCRdb itself trimmed the public reads at Q25 with fastp, ran MiXCR and retained productive beta chains. Duplicate CDR3 protein sequences are folded into a single record with the most common DNA and genes. The V and J calls follow TCRdb's processing rather than the paper's. The sample has 150,000 to 200,000 distinct CDR3 sequences on record, around 22% of them singletons. Over 6.5% of the sample comes from the top ten.

On this clonotype itself: It has no known antigen specificity. Base qualities are not provided; no much larger clone lies one nucleotide away.

The V end loses 1 base and the J end loses 5 bases, and a stretch of 11 bases separates them. The germline V gene provides CDR1 SGHDN and CDR2 FVKESK. From the cysteine through the phenylalanine, the CDR3 covers 14 amino acids. Only the CDR3 part of the read is kept: 42 bases, read in frame from the first base. This sequence originates from a woman between 50 and 59 years old with alopecia areata. Some clones in this sample may be carry-over from other donors' samples. The sequenced sample was whole blood, obtained in connection with sensitization to the hapten diphenylcyclopropenone (DPC). The chain links TRBV14 with TRBJ1-1; the D gene assignment is ambiguous. The DNA sequence follows: TGTGCCAGCAGCCAAGTATACGGTGGGACTGAAGCTTTCTTT. Translated, this is CASSQVYGGTEAFF. This CDR3, with the reference TRBV14 and TRBJ1-1 proteins standing in past its ends, gives the full variable domain EAGVTQFPSHSVIEKGQTVTLRCDPISGHDNLYWYRRVMGKEIKFLLHFVKESKQDESGMPNNRFLAERTGGTYSTLKVQPAELEDSGVYFCASSQVYGGTEAFFGQGTRLTVV.